The 4 T cell receptor beta chains presented below share a single source sample, sequenced in a study of shared clonotypes between healthy human individuals. In the naive CD8 group, cells lacked CD45RO and were positively selected for CCR7, so terminally differentiated effector memory CD45RA+ cells were left out. The method was immunoSEQ multiplex PCR; TCRdb's version includes in-frame clones alone and lacks a portion of them. The table includes around 2,000,000 clones, roughly 94% detected once. Sequencing was done on a sample of naive CD8+ T cells sorted from blood. Source of these receptors: a man younger than 35 in good health.

The chain has TRBV11-3 and TRBJ2-1, with 11 nucleotides matching TRBD2. Trimming cost V 5 bases and J 4 bases; bases outside gene matches: 7. Germline loops: CDR1 SGHNT, CDR2 YENEEA. The length of the CDR3 is 16 residues. CDR3 DNA: TGTGCCAGCAGCCCTGGACTAGCGGGCGGTTACAATGAGCAGTTCTTC. Encoded protein: CASSPGLAGGYNEQFF.

V gene TRBV5-1 combines with J gene TRBJ2-7; the match to TRBD2 covers 7 bases. The CDR3 has 13 residues. Germline CDR1 and CDR2: SGHRS and YFSETQ. The trim removed 7 bases at V and 4 bases at J, leaving 8 bases unmatched. The CDR3 is CASRGLDTYEQYF. CDR3 DNA: TGCGCCAGCCGCGGACTAGATACGTACGAGCAGTACTTC.

The V gene is TRBV27, the J gene TRBJ1-2; no clear D gene. The CDR3 contains 13 residues. The V gene lost 8 bases and the J gene lost 0 bases, with 10 bases spanning the gap. CDR1 and CDR2 (germline): MNHEY, SMNVEV (reference sequence). This CDR3 is CASAYGANYGYTF. In DNA form, the CDR3 reads TGTGCCAGCGCCTATGGGGCTAACTATGGCTACACCTTC.

This clone showed up just once. CDR3 sequence (DNA): TGTGCCAGCAGTTTACTCCTAGGGGTGGGCGCCTACGAGCAGTACTTC. Translation: CASSLLLGVGAYEQYF. V usage is TRBV27 and J usage is TRBJ2-7, with D possibly TRBD1 on 5 matching bases. The CDR3 has 16 amino acids. V was cut by 2 bases and J by 2 bases, with 16 bases left in between. Germline V gene data show CDR1 as MNHEY and CDR2 as SMNVEV (reference sequence).